A single sample is the source of the 10 T cell receptor beta chains below, sequenced in a study of cytomegalovirus exposure and HLA in healthy donors. The PCR employed 60 Vbeta primers together with 13 Jbeta primers. Assay used: immunoSEQ multiplex PCR; TCRdb lists only in-frame clones, some missing. Here the sample spans about 210,000 clones, roughly four fifths being singletons. The material sequenced was PBMCs. Receptor source: a woman between 45 and 60 years old in good health and CMV-seropositive.

The chain links TRBV10-3 to TRBJ2-7, with 9 bases aligning to TRBD1. The CDR3 loop spans 17 amino acids. The V segment lost 8 bases and the J segment 0 bases; nucleotides outside the gene matches: 14. Per the germline V gene, CDR1 is ENHRY and CDR2 is SYGVKD. DNA for the CDR3: TGTGCCATCGGACCGGGACAGGGAGAACTGAGCTCCTACGAGCAGTACTTC. Amino acids: CAIGPGQGELSSYEQYF.

The CDR3 loop is CASRGAYGVKETQYF. The DNA for the CDR3 is TGTGCCAGCAGGGGGGCGTATGGGGTCAAAGAGACCCAGTACTTC. The chain combines TRBV27 with TRBJ2-5; TRBD1 might be the D (6 bases). The germline V and J ends were trimmed by 6 bases and 3 bases, with 17 bases remaining between them. CDR1 MNHEY and CDR2 SMNVEV come from the germline V gene (reference sequence). The CDR3 has 15 amino acids.

The chain employs TRBV18 and TRBJ1-3; unclear D gene. Germline V gives CDR1 KGHSH, CDR2 LQKENI. Trimming removed 8 bases at V and 0 bases at J, with 14 bases between. The CDR3 has 15 residues. The CDR3: CASNRNTASGNTIYF. In DNA, the CDR3 is TGTGCCAGCAACAGAAATACCGCCTCTGGAAACACCATATATTTT.

The gene calls are TRBV6-1 and TRBJ2-1, with 7 bases aligning to TRBD1. The CDR3 totals 13 residues. V was pared by 10 bases and J by 5 bases, with 8 bases of the junction left unmatched. Germline CDR1 MNHNS, CDR2 SASEGT. DNA of the CDR3: TGTGCCACAATCCGGGACAGCAACAATGAGCAGTTCTTC. This translates into CATIRDSNNEQFF.

The chain joins TRBV2 to TRBJ2-6; D remains ambiguous. Germline CDR1 SNHLY, CDR2 FYNNEI. The CDR3 is 14 residues long. V shed 4 bases and J shed 2 bases, with 6 bases lying between them. This chain's CDR3 is CASSVQAGANVLTF. The CDR3 DNA reads as TGTGCCAGCAGTGTTCAGGCTGGGGCCAACGTCCTGACTTTC. Based on the CDR3 plus reference TRBV2 and TRBJ2-6, the full variable domain is EPEVTQTPSHQVTQMGQEVILRCVPISNHLYFYWYRQILGQKVEFLVSFYNNEISEKSEIFDDQFSVERPDGSNFTLKIRSTKLEDSAMYFCASSVQAGANVLTFGAGSRLTVL.

The V gene is TRBV5-6, the J gene TRBJ2-5; 10 nucleotides agree with TRBD2. Germline V CDR1 and CDR2: SGHDT, YYEEEE. J gave up 3 bases and V 4 bases, and 6 bases lay outside the gene matches. The CDR3 is made up of 15 amino acids. The CDR3 here is CASSLLLAGEETQYF. CDR3 coding DNA: TGTGCCAGCAGCCTGCTTCTAGCGGGGGAAGAGACCCAGTACTTC.

The chain recombines TRBV9 with TRBJ1-4; no definite D call. The V gene lost 0 bases and the J gene lost 5 bases, with 8 bases spanning the gap. The CDR3 runs to 14 residues. CDR1 and CDR2 from the germline V gene are SGDLS and YYNGEE. CDR3 nucleotides: TGTGCCAGCAGCGTAGGCGATAGAAATGAAAAACTGTTTTTT. Translated, it gives CASSVGDRNEKLFF. The variable domain in full, completed from reference TRBV9 and TRBJ1-4, reads DSGVTQTPKHLITATGQRVTLRCSPRSGDLSVYWYQQSLDQGLQFLIQYYNGEERAKGNILERFSAQQFPDLHSELNLSSLELGDSALYFCASSVGDRNEKLFFGSGTQLSVL.

This chain joins TRBV5-1 and TRBJ1-2; no clear D. This CDR3 region has 14 residues. V was cut by 0 bases and J by 4 bases, with 10 bases left in between. Germline V gene data show CDR1 as SGHRS and CDR2 as YFSETQ. CDR3 nucleotides: TGCGCCAGCAGCTTGGGGTTACTTACCTATGGCTACACCTTC. This codes for CASSLGLLTYGYTF.

V is TRBV7-3 and J is TRBJ2-3; no clear D. V lost 4 bases, J lost 9 bases, and 11 bases lay in between. The CDR3 sequence is 12 residues long. Germline V gene data show CDR1 as SGHTA and CDR2 as FQGTGA. Here the CDR3 reads CASSSTPETQYF. The CDR3 nucleotides are TGTGCCAGCAGCTCCACGCCCGAGACGCAGTATTTT.

This clone was counted a single time. The chain couples TRBV6-5 to TRBJ1-2; D might be TRBD1 (5 bases). The germline gives CDR1 MNHEY, CDR2 SVGAGI. The CDR3 is made up of 15 amino acids. V shed 2 bases and J shed 7 bases, with 17 bases lying between them. CDR3 region: CASSYPPDRALGYTF. Written as DNA, the CDR3 is TGTGCCAGCAGTTACCCGCCAGACAGAGCTCTTGGCTACACCTTC.